These 17 T cell receptor beta chains came from one sample sequenced in a study of T-cell reconstitution after alpha-beta-depleted transplantation in children. Preparation of the TCRbeta library was carried out with unique molecular identifiers. Each CDR3 protein gets one entry after TCRdb re-called the PCR reads with MiXCR. The table records approximately 420,000 distinct CDR3 sequences, 11% of them present only once. Sequences were derived from PBMCs from the stem cell graft donor, sampled from the stem cell graft. Receptors were obtained from a human donor who donated a stem cell graft to a child with acute myeloid leukemia.

The chain has TRBV7-8 and TRBJ2-7; 8 bases match TRBD1. CDR1 and CDR2 from the germline V gene are SGHVS and FQNEAQ. The V gene end was trimmed by 5 bases and the J gene end by 1 base; junction bases not matched to a gene: 10. This CDR3 region has 16 residues. The CDR3 is CASSPPGTGLSYEQYF. DNA of the CDR3: TGTGCCAGCAGCCCGCCGGGGACAGGTCTTTCCTACGAGCAGTACTTC.

This chain links TRBV20-1 with TRBJ1-4, with a tentative D call TRBD1 (6 bases). V lost 6 bases and J lost 8, with 13 bases in between. CDR3 length equals 12 residues. Germline-derived CDR1 and CDR2 are DFQATT and SNEGSKA (reference sequence). Here the CDR3 reads CSAIWTDEKLFF. The CDR3 DNA sequence: TGCAGTGCCATATGGACAGACGAAAAACTGTTTTTT.

The sample holds a few counts of this clonotype. CDR3 loop: CASSLHLADRSNQPQHF. The CDR3, as DNA: TGTGCCAGCAGTTTACACCTAGCCGACAGGAGCAATCAGCCCCAGCATTTT. The V gene is TRBV12-3 or TRBV12-4, the J gene TRBJ1-5; TRBD1 might be the D (6 bases). V was shortened by 2 bases and J by 1 base, with 15 bases between the two germline ends. This CDR3 contains 17 residues.

This clonotype showed up many times. The chain is built from TRBV7-3 and TRBJ2-2; weak D call: TRBD1 (6 bases). This CDR3 is 16 amino acids long. Germline V gene sequence: CDR1 SGHTA, CDR2 FQGTGA. V was shortened by 4 bases and J by 7 bases, with 19 bases between the two germline ends. DNA for the CDR3: TGTGCCAGCAGCTCACTCCCCACAGGGCTCGGCGGGGAGCTGTTTTTT. Encoded protein: CASSSLPTGLGGELFF. Complete variable domain (other parts from reference TRBV7-3 and TRBJ2-2): GAGVSQTPSNKVTEKGKYVELRCDPISGHTALYWYRQSLGQGPEFLIYFQGTGAADDSGLPNDRFFAVRPEGSVSTLKIQRTERGDSAVYLCASSSLPTGLGGELFFGEGSRLTVL.

At least ten counts were recorded for this clonotype. This chain connects TRBV20-1 to TRBJ2-5; tentative D call: TRBD2 (6 bases). The CDR3 totals 14 residues. Germline-derived CDR1 and CDR2 are DFQATT and SNEGSKA (reference sequence). Trimming cost V 3 bases and J 1 base, with 12 bases left between them. The CDR3 loop is CSASGGAIQETQYF. In nucleotides, the CDR3 is TGCAGTGCTAGCGGGGGAGCTATCCAAGAGACCCAGTACTTC.

Many counts were recorded for this clonotype. The genes are TRBV10-3 and TRBJ2-2; D unclear. Per the germline V gene, CDR1 is ENHRY and CDR2 is SYGVKD. The V gene lost 2 bases and the J gene lost 1 base, with 8 bases spanning the gap. The CDR3 contains 15 residues. This CDR3 reads CAISEAGVNTGELFF. Here the CDR3 DNA reads TGTGCCATCAGTGAGGCCGGAGTGAACACCGGGGAGCTGTTTTTT.

This sequence joins TRBV4-2 and TRBJ2-7; TRBD1 matches 9 bases. The length of the CDR3 is 17 residues. Unmatched junction bases numbered 16, after V lost 5 bases and J lost 5 bases. Looked up from germline, CDR1 is LGHNA and CDR2 is YNFKEQ. This CDR3 is CASSAGLRWDRENEQYV. DNA of the CDR3: TGTGCCAGCAGCGCCGGGCTCCGCTGGGACAGGGAGAACGAGCAGTACGTC.

The sample holds many counts of this clonotype. The rearrangement links TRBV29-1 to TRBJ1-1; D is possibly TRBD1 (6 bases). The CDR3 has 14 amino acids. V gave up 6 bases and J gave up 1 base, with 15 bases separating them. The germline V gene encodes CDR1 SQVTM and CDR2 ANQGSEA. CDR3 bases: TGCAGCGTCACCCTTGGGGGCAAGAACACTGAAGCTTTCTTT. It is translated as CSVTLGGKNTEAFF.

This clonotype was seen many times. This chain links TRBV29-1 with TRBJ2-1, with a tentative D call TRBD1 (6 bases). Germline CDR1 and CDR2: SQVTM and ANQGSEA. V gave up 1 base and J gave up 0 bases, with 13 bases separating them. The CDR3 is 16 residues long. This chain's CDR3 is CSVEGDDRISYNEQFF. CDR3 DNA sequence: TGCAGCGTTGAAGGGGATGACAGGATCTCCTACAATGAGCAGTTCTTC.

The chain is built from TRBV19 and TRBJ1-5; no clear D. Trimming took off 6 bases at V and 5 bases at J, with 14 bases between the two ends. There are 14 residues in the CDR3. CDR1 is LNHDA, CDR2 SQIVND, per germline (reference sequence). The CDR3, as DNA: TGTGCCAGTAGGCTTAAGGCTCTCTATCAGCCCCAGCATTTT. Translating gives CASRLKALYQPQHF.

Only a few counts were recorded for this clonotype. This chain links TRBV18 with TRBJ1-1, with a weak D call TRBD1 (5 bases). The CDR3 has 12 residues. V was cut by 2 bases and J by 7 bases, with 8 bases left in between. Germline V gives CDR1 KGHSH, CDR2 LQKENI. The CDR3 nucleotides are TGTGCCAGCTCACCAAAGCAGGGTGAAGCTTTCTTT. Protein sequence: CASSPKQGEAFF.

Only a few counts were recorded for this clonotype. V and J are TRBV5-1 and TRBJ2-1; the match to TRBD2 covers 16 bases. The length of the CDR3 is 17 residues. Germline values: CDR1 SGHRS, CDR2 YFSETQ. Germline trimming cut 6 bases from V and 7 bases from J; bases unmatched to any gene: 10. The DNA of the CDR3 is TGCGCCAGCAACCGGGGACTAGCGGGGGGGAGGACGAATGAGCAGTTCTTC. This translates into CASNRGLAGGRTNEQFF.

About this clonotype itself: The junction does not match germline at one end; this may be a read error. The chain recombines TRBV11-2 with TRBJ2-1; D not resolved. The CDR3 extends over 16 amino acids. Germline V gene lookup returns CDR1 SGHAT and CDR2 FQNNGV. The CDR3 DNA reads TGTGCCAGCAGCTCTGTCGGACCCTACTCCCACAATGAGCAGTTCTTC. This translates into CASSSVGPYSHNEQFF.

This clonotype was seen a few times. In DNA form, the CDR3 reads TGTGCCAGCAGCTTATCAGGGGTTCGCACTGAAGCTTTCTTT. Protein sequence: CASSLSGVRTEAFF. The chain uses TRBV7-2 and TRBJ1-1, with D maybe TRBD1 (6 bases). CDR3 length: 14 amino acids. Germline V lookup: CDR1 SGHTA, CDR2 FQGNSA. Trimming cost V 2 bases and J 4 bases, with 11 bases left between them. Full variable domain (missing parts from reference TRBV7-2 and TRBJ1-1): GAGVSQSPSNKVTEKGKDVELRCDPISGHTALYWYRQSLGQGLEFLIYFQGNSAPDKSGLPSDRFSAERTGGSVSTLTIQRTQQEDSAVYLCASSLSGVRTEAFFGQGTRLTVV.

The chain is built from TRBV20-1 and TRBJ2-1; D is unresolved. The germline V gene has CDR1 DFQATT and CDR2 SNEGSKA (reference sequence). CDR3 length: 14 residues. The germline V and J ends were trimmed by 3 bases and 0 bases, with 9 bases remaining between them. CDR3 residues: CSASGSGSYNEQFF. The CDR3 coding sequence is TGCAGTGCTAGCGGGTCCGGCTCCTACAATGAGCAGTTCTTC.

This chain joins TRBV27 and TRBJ1-5; D unresolved. The V gene lost 6 bases and the J gene lost 5 bases, with 14 bases spanning the gap. The germline V gene has CDR1 MNHEY and CDR2 SMNVEV (reference sequence). The CDR3 length is 14 residues. The CDR3 reads CASSPGMPDQPQHF. DNA for the CDR3: TGTGCCAGCAGCCCCGGGATGCCGGATCAGCCCCAGCATTTT.

The rearrangement uses TRBV20-1 and TRBJ2-1, with 9 bases lining up with TRBD2. The CDR3 is 14 residues long. V shed 3 bases, J shed 5 bases, and the junction held 5 bases outside the gene matches. Germline CDR1 DFQATT, CDR2 SNEGSKA (reference sequence). The CDR3 sequence is CSARPRLADNEQFF. CDR3 nucleotide sequence: TGCAGTGCTAGGCCAAGACTAGCGGACAATGAGCAGTTCTTC.